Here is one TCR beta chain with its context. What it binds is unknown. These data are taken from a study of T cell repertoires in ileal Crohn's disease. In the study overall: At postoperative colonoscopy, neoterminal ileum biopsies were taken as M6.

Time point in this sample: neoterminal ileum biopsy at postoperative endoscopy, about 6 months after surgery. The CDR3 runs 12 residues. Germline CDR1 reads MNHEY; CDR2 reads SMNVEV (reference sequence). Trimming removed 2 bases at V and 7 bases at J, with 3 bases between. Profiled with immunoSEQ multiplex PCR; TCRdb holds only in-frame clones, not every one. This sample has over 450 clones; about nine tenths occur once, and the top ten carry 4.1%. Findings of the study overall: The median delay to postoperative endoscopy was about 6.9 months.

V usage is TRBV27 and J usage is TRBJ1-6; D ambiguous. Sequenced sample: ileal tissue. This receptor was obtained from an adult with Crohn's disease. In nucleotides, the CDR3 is TGTGCCAGCAGTTTACTGAATTCACCCCTCCACTTT. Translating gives CASSLLNSPLHF.